These 20 T cell receptor beta chains came from one sample sequenced in a study of cytomegalovirus exposure and HLA in healthy donors. In the PCR, 60 Vbeta and 13 Jbeta primers were used. The assay was immunoSEQ multiplex PCR, and TCRdb's table has in-frame clones only and misses some. The data hold 130,000 or so clones, with approximately 86% observed a single time. What was sequenced was PBMCs. These receptors came from a middle-aged woman in good health and CMV-seronegative.

This chain links TRBV25-1 with TRBJ2-7, with 14 bases identical to TRBD2. The CDR3 spans 16 residues. V lost 2 bases to trimming and J lost 4 bases; unmatched junction nucleotides: 4. CDR1 is MGHDK and CDR2 is SYGVNS in the germline V gene. CDR3 in DNA: TGTGCCAGCAGTGAACGGGGGACTAGCGGGAGTTACGAGCAGTACTTC. Amino acids: CASSERGTSGSYEQYF.

A word on this clone: Germline and junction disagree at one end, which may indicate a read error. This chain links TRBV7-7 with TRBJ2-2; 13 nucleotides align to TRBD2. This CDR3 has 16 amino acids. Germline V CDR1 and CDR2: SSHAT, FNYEAQ (reference sequence). For the CDR3, the DNA is TGTGCTAGCAGCAACAGACTAGCGGGAGGTTCGGGGGAGCTGTTTTTT. It codes for CASSNRLAGGSGELFF.

The chain employs TRBV19 and TRBJ2-5; 7 nucleotides match TRBD2. CDR1 is LNHDA, CDR2 SQIVND, per germline (reference sequence). The CDR3 is 14 residues long. After removal of 4 bases from V and 3 bases from J, the junction contained 5 bases not matched to a gene. CDR3 coding DNA: TGTGCCAGTAGTACCTCCGGGAGGAAAGAGACCCAGTACTTC. Translation gives CASSTSGRKETQYF.

Comment on this clone: At one of its ends the junction is not consistent with the germline gene, which may arise from a read error. This chain connects TRBV7-9 to TRBJ1-5, with D hard to call. Germline assignment: CDR1 SEHNR and CDR2 FQNEAQ (reference sequence). The CDR3 covers 19 residues. CDR3: CSSSLIWWFGGYSNQPQHF. CDR3 sequence (DNA): TGTTCCAGCAGCTTAATTTGGTGGTTCGGCGGTTATAGCAATCAGCCCCAGCATTTT.

The chain combines TRBV7-9 with TRBJ2-2; 7 bases agree with TRBD2. This CDR3 region has 16 residues. V was clipped by 3 bases and J by 5 bases; unmatched bases: 9. Germline CDR1 is SEHNR and CDR2 is FQNEAQ (reference sequence). The CDR3 spells CASSFQAGVTTGELFF. The CDR3 nucleotides read TGTGCCAGCAGCTTTCAGGCGGGAGTGACTACCGGGGAGCTGTTTTTT.

This clone was recorded once. The rearrangement joins TRBV6-5 to TRBJ2-7; 9 nucleotides line up with TRBD1. CDR1 is MNHEY and CDR2 is SVGAGI in the germline V gene. The CDR3 covers 15 residues. With V trimmed by 6 bases and J by 1 base, 7 bases remained unmatched. CDR3 protein: CASRPSGTGSYEQYF. The CDR3 coding sequence is TGTGCCAGCAGGCCCTCCGGGACAGGGTCCTACGAGCAGTACTTC.

The rearrangement links TRBV4-3 to TRBJ1-1, with TRBD1 as a possible D gene (5 bases). Germline assignment: CDR1 LGHNA and CDR2 YSLEER. The CDR3 is 15 amino acids. Deletions cut 0 bases from V and 3 bases from J, with 11 bases between. The CDR3 is CASSQDRGGDTEAFF. DNA of the CDR3: TGCGCCAGCAGCCAAGATCGGGGGGGGGACACTGAAGCTTTCTTT.

This clone was found a few times. This chain uses TRBV7-2 with TRBJ2-7; weak D call: TRBD1 (6 bases). Trimming removed 5 bases from V and 6 bases from J, with 20 bases in between. The length of the CDR3 is 15 residues. CDR1 SGHTA and CDR2 FQGNSA come from the germline V gene. The CDR3 is CASSAQGSLAAEQYF. Here the CDR3 DNA reads TGTGCCAGCAGCGCACAGGGCTCTTTGGCCGCCGAGCAGTACTTC. Variable domain in full (rest from reference TRBV7-2 and TRBJ2-7): GAGVSQSPSNKVTEKGKDVELRCDPISGHTALYWYRQSLGQGLEFLIYFQGNSAPDKSGLPSDRFSAERTGGSVSTLTIQRTQQEDSAVYLCASSAQGSLAAEQYFGPGTRLTVT.

This rearrangement joins TRBV2 to TRBJ2-1; 13 positions agree with TRBD2. This CDR3 spans 16 amino acids. With V trimmed by 6 bases and J by 3 bases, 5 bases remained unmatched. CDR1 is SNHLY, CDR2 FYNNEI, per germline. The CDR3 sequence: CASRSGLAGDYNEQFF. In DNA, the CDR3 is TGTGCCAGCAGGAGCGGACTAGCGGGAGACTACAATGAGCAGTTCTTC.

The chain links TRBV5-1 to TRBJ2-5; a possible D gene is TRBD1 (5 bases). Between the trimmed V and J ends, which lost 4 bases and 0 bases, there was a span of 10 bases. There are 14 residues in the CDR3. CDR1 and CDR2 from the germline V gene are SGHRS and YFSETQ. CDR3 bases: TGCGCCAGCAGCCCACAGGTGAACCAAGAGACCCAGTACTTC. Its protein product is CASSPQVNQETQYF. Full variable domain (outside the CDR3, taken from reference TRBV5-1 and TRBJ2-5): KAGVTQTPRYLIKTRGQQVTLSCSPISGHRSVSWYQQTPGQGLQFLFEYFSETQRNKGNFPGRFSGRQFSNSRSEMNVSTLELGDSALYLCASSPQVNQETQYFGPGTRLLVL.

This clone ranks as medium-sized (0.01 to 0.1%). The chain carries TRBV5-6 and TRBJ2-1; 9 positions match TRBD1. The V and J ends lost 2 bases and 8 bases, in that order; junction bases with no gene match: 8. Germline lookup yields CDR1 SGHDT and CDR2 YYEEEE. The CDR3 runs 15 residues. CDR3 sequence reads: CASSLTQGASHEQFF. In DNA form, the CDR3 reads TGTGCCAGCAGCTTAACACAGGGGGCAAGTCATGAGCAGTTCTTC.

The chain combines TRBV7-9 with TRBJ2-1; 8 bases align to TRBD2. The CDR3 extends over 15 amino acids. CDR1 and CDR2 (germline): SEHNR, FQNEAQ (reference sequence). V lost 5 bases to trimming and J lost 7 bases; unmatched junction nucleotides: 10. CDR3 DNA: TGTGCCAGCAGCCCAATCGGGACTAGTTTTAATGAGCAGTTCTTC. It codes for CASSPIGTSFNEQFF.

This sequence joins TRBV4-3 and TRBJ2-7, with D tentatively TRBD1 (6 bases). Trimming removed 0 bases at V and 7 bases at J, with 13 bases between. CDR3 length: 14 residues. Looked up from germline, CDR1 is LGHNA and CDR2 is YSLEER. This chain's CDR3 is CASSQEGQIGEQYF. In DNA form, the CDR3 reads TGCGCCAGCAGCCAAGAAGGACAGATTGGTGAGCAGTACTTC.

This clone is a singleton in its sample. The chain is built from TRBV7-9 and TRBJ2-1; 10 bases match TRBD2. The trim removed 0 bases at V and 3 bases at J, leaving 8 bases unmatched. Germline loops: CDR1 SEHNR, CDR2 FQNEAQ (reference sequence). This CDR3 is built from 18 residues. The CDR3 region is CASSLARLAGALYNEQFF. DNA for the CDR3: TGTGCCAGCAGCTTAGCGAGGCTAGCGGGGGCTCTCTACAATGAGCAGTTCTTC.

This sequence joins TRBV5-1 and TRBJ2-1; 12 bases agree with TRBD1. Germline values: CDR1 SGHRS, CDR2 YFSETQ. The CDR3 spans 13 residues. V lost 5 bases and J lost 10; bases outside the gene matches: 4. The CDR3 here is CASRAGTGGEQFF. As DNA, the CDR3 is TGCGCCAGCAGGGCCGGGACAGGGGGCGAGCAGTTCTTC.

The chain is built from TRBV10-1 and TRBJ1-1; 8 bases map to TRBD1. Germline-derived CDR1 and CDR2 are WNHNN and SYGVQD (reference sequence). The junction had 12 bases not matched to a gene; V was cut back by 3 bases and J by 3 bases. The CDR3 is made up of 17 amino acids. Here the CDR3 DNA reads TGCGCCAGCAGTGATCGGGCAGAAGGACAGGGATACACTGAAGCTTTCTTT. It codes for CASSDRAEGQGYTEAFF.

This chain joins TRBV7-8 and TRBJ2-4; 9 nucleotides align to TRBD1. The junction had 8 bases not matched to a gene; V was cut back by 4 bases and J by 10 bases. The length of the CDR3 is 14 residues. The germline gives CDR1 SGHVS, CDR2 FQNEAQ. The CDR3 region is CASSSGQGLGIQYF. The CDR3 nucleotides read TGTGCCAGCAGCTCGGGACAGGGCTTAGGAATTCAGTACTTC.

Comment on this clone: An end of the junction does not agree with germline; a read error may underlie this. This chain connects TRBV7-9 to TRBJ2-7; no firm D call. The germline CDR1 and CDR2 sequences are SEHNR and FQNEAQ (reference sequence). CDR3 length: 11 residues. In nucleotides, the CDR3 is TGTTCCAGCAGCTTAGACGGCGAGCAGTACTTC. Translation: CSSSLDGEQYF. Full variable domain (outside the CDR3, taken from reference TRBV7-9 and TRBJ2-7): DTGVSQNPRHKITKRGQNVTFRCDPISEHNRLYWYRQTLGQGPEFLTYFQNEAQLEKSRLLSDRFSAERPKGSFSTLEIQRTEQGDSAMYLCSSSLDGEQYFGPGTRLTVT.

This chain joins TRBV5-5 and TRBJ1-2; the D gene is possibly TRBD1 (5 bases). V lost 1 base and J 9 bases, leaving 13 bases between the germline ends. Germline CDR1 SGHKS, CDR2 YYEKEE (reference sequence). CDR3 size: 13 residues. DNA of the CDR3: TGTGCCAGCAGCTTGCGCAGGGAGGAGAGCTACACCTTC. This encodes CASSLRREESYTF.

V gene TRBV19 combines with J gene TRBJ1-5; 11 nucleotides agree with TRBD1. Germline-derived CDR1 and CDR2 are LNHDA and SQIVND (reference sequence). Trimming took 1 base from V and 1 from J; bases not matched to a gene: 0. The CDR3 has 16 residues. The CDR3 region has the DNA TGTGCCAGTAGTATAGGGGACAGGGGGAGCAATCAGCCCCAGCATTTT. It specifies CASSIGDRGSNQPQHF.